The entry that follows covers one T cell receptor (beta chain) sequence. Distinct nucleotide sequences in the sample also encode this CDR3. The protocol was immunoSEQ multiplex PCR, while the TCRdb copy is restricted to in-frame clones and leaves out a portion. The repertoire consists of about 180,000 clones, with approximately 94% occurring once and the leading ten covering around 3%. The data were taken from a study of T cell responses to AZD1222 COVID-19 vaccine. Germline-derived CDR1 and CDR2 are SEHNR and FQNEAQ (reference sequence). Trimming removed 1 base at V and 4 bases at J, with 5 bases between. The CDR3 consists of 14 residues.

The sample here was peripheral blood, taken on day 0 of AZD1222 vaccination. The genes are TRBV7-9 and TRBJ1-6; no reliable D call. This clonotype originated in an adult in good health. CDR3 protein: CASSLEQYNSPLHF. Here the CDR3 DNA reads TGTGCCAGCAGCTTAGAGCAGTATAATTCACCCCTCCACTTT.